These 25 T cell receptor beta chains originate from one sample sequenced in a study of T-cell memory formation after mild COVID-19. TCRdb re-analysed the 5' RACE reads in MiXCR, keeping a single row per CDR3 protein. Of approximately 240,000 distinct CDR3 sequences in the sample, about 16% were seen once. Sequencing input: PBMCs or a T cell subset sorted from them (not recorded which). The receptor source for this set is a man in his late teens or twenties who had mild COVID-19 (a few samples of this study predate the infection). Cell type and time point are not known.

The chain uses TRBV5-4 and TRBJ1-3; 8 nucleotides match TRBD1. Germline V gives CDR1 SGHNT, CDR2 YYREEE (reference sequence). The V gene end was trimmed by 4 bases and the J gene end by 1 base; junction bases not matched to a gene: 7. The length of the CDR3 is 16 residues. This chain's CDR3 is CASSPGQGRSGNTIYF. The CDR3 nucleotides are TGTGCCAGCAGCCCTGGACAGGGCAGATCTGGAAACACCATATATTTT.

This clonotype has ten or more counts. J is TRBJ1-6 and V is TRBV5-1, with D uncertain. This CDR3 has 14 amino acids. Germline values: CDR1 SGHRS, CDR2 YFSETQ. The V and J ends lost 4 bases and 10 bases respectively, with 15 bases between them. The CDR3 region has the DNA TGCGCCAGCAGCGGTAGGAGCCCGGAATCACCCCTCCACTTT. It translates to CASSGRSPESPLHF.

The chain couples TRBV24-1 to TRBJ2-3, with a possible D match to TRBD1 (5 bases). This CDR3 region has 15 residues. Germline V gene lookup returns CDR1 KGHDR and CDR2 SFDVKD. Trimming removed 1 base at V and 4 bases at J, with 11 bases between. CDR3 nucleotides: TGTGCCACCAGTGATTTTGCAGGGTATTCAGATACGCAGTATTTT. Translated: CATSDFAGYSDTQYF.

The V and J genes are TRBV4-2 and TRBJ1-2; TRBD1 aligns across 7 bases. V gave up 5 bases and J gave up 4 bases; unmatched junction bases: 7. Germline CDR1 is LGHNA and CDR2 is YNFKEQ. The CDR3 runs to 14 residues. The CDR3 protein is CASSSPGTAYGYTF. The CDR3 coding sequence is TGTGCCAGCAGCTCACCCGGGACAGCCTATGGCTACACCTTC.

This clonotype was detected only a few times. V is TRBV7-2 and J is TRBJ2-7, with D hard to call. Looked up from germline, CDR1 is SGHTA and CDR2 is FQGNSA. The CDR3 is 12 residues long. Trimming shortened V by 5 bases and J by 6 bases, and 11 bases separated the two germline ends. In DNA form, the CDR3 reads TGTGCCAGCAGCCGCCGAGTGGGCGAGCAGTACTTC. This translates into CASSRRVGEQYF.

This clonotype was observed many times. The CDR3 DNA follows: TGTGCCAGCAGCCAACCCAGTGCGGGGGGGCCTCTCAATGAGCAGTTCTTC. This translates into CASSQPSAGGPLNEQFF. This rearrangement joins TRBV4-2 to TRBJ2-1; 9 nucleotides align to TRBD2. From germline, CDR1 is LGHNA and CDR2 YNFKEQ. The CDR3 length is 17 residues. V trimming: 2 bases; J trimming: 6 bases; junction bases outside the gene matches: 11.

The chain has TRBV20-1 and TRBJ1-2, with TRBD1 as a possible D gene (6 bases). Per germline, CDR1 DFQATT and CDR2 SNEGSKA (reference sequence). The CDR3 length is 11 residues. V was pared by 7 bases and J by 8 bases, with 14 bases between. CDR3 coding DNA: TGCAGTGGAGAAGGGGGGGGCGGCTACACCTTC. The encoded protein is CSGEGGGGYTF.

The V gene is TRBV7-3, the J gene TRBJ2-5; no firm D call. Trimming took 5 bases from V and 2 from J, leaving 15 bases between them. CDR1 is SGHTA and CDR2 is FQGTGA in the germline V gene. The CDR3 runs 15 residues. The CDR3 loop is CASSPRRSRQETQYF. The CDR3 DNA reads TGTGCCAGCAGCCCCAGACGGTCCCGACAAGAGACCCAGTACTTC. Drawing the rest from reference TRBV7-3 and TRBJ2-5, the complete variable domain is GAGVSQTPSNKVTEKGKYVELRCDPISGHTALYWYRQSLGQGPEFLIYFQGTGAADDSGLPNDRFFAVRPEGSVSTLKIQRTERGDSAVYLCASSPRRSRQETQYFGPGTRLLVL.

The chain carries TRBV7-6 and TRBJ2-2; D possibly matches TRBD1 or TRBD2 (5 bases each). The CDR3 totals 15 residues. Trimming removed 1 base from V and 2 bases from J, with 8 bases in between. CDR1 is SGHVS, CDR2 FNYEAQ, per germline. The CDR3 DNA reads TGTGCCAGCAGCTTAGGGGACCGTAACACCGGGGAGCTGTTTTTT. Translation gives CASSLGDRNTGELFF.

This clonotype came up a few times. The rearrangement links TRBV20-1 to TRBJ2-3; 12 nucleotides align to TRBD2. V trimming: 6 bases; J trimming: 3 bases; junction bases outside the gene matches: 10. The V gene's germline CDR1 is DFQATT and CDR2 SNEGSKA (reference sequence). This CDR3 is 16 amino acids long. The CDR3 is CSAEDGTSGPTDTQYF. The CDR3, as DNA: TGCAGTGCGGAGGACGGGACTAGCGGGCCTACAGATACGCAGTATTTT.

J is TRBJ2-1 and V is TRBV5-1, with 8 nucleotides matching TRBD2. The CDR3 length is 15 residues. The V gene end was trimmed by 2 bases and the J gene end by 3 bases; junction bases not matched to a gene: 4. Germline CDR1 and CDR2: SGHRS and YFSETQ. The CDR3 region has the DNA TGCGCCAGCAGCTTAGCGGGGGAGTACTACAATGAGCAGTTCTTC. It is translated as CASSLAGEYYNEQFF.

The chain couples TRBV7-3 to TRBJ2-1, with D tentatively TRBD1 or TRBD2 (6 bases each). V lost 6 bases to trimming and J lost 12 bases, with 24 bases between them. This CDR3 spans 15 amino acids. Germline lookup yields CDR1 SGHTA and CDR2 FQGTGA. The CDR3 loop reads CASSPGGTPVEAQFF. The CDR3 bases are TGTGCCAGCAGTCCCGGGGGCACGCCGGTTGAGGCGCAGTTCTTC.

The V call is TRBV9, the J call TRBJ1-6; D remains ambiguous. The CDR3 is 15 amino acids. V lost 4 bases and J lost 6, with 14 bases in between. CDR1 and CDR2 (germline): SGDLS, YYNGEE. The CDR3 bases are TGTGCCAGCAGCATCGACACGCTGGGTAATTCACCCCTCCACTTT. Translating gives CASSIDTLGNSPLHF.

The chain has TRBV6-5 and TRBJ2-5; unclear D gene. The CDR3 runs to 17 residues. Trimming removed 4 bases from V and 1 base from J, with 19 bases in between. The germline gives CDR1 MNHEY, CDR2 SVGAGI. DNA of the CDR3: TGTGCCAGCAGTTCGAATGAGCTTTTCCCATCCCAAGAGACCCAGTACTTC. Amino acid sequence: CASSSNELFPSQETQYF.

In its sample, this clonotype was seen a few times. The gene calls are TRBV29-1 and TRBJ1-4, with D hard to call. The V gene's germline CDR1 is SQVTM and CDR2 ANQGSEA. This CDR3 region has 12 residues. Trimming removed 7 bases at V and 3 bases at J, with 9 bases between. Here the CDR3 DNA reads TGCAGCGCCGGGAGGCCTAATGAAAAACTGTTTTTT. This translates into CSAGRPNEKLFF.

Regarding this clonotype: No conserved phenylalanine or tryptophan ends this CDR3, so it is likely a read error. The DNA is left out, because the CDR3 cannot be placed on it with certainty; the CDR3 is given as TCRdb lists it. CDR3 region: CASSWDRE. The rearrangement joins TRBV11-2 to TRBJ2-3; no check of the table's D call, TRBD1, against the DNA was made. The CDR3 is made up of 8 amino acids, end residues included. Germline V CDR1 and CDR2: SGHAT, FQNNGV.

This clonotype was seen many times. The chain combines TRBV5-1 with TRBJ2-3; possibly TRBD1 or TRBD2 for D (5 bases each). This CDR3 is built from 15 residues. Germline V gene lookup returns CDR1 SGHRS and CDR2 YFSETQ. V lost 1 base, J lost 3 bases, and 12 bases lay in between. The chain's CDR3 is CASSLSWGSTDTQYF. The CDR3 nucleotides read TGCGCCAGCAGCTTGTCGTGGGGGTCGACAGATACGCAGTATTTT.

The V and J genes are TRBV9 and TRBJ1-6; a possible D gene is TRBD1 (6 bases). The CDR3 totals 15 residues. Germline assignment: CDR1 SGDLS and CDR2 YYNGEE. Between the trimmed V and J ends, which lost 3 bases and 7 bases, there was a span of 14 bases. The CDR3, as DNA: TGTGCCAGCAGCGCCTCAGGGGAATGGAATTCACCCCTCCACTTT. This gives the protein CASSASGEWNSPLHF. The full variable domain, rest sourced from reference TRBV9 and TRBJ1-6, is DSGVTQTPKHLITATGQRVTLRCSPRSGDLSVYWYQQSLDQGLQFLIQYYNGEERAKGNILERFSAQQFPDLHSELNLSSLELGDSALYFCASSASGEWNSPLHFGNGTRLTVT.

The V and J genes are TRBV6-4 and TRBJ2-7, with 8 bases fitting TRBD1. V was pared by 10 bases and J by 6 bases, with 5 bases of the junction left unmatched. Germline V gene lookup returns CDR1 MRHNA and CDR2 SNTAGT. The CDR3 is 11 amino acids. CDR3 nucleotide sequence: TGTGCCACCAAGACAGGGGTCGAGCAGTACTTC. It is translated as CATKTGVEQYF.

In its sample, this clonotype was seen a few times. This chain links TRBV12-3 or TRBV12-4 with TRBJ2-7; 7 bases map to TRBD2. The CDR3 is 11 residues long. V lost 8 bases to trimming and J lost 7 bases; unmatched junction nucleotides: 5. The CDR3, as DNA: TGTGCCAGCGGGCGGGGAGGGGAGCAGTACTTC. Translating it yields CASGRGGEQYF.

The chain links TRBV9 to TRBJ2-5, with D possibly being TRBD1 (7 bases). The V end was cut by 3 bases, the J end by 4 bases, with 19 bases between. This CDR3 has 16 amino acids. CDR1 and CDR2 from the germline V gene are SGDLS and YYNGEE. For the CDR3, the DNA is TGTGCCAGCAGCGCCGGAGGGGGCTTGATCGGAGAGACCCAGTACTTC. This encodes CASSAGGGLIGETQYF. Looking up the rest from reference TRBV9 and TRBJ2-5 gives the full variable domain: DSGVTQTPKHLITATGQRVTLRCSPRSGDLSVYWYQQSLDQGLQFLIQYYNGEERAKGNILERFSAQQFPDLHSELNLSSLELGDSALYFCASSAGGGLIGETQYFGPGTRLLVL.

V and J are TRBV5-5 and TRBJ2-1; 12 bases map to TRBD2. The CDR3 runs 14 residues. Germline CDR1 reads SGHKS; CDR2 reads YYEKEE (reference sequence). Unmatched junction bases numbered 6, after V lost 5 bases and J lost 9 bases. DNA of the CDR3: TGTGCCAGCAGTCGGACTAGCGGGGACGGTGAGCAGTTCTTC. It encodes CASSRTSGDGEQFF.

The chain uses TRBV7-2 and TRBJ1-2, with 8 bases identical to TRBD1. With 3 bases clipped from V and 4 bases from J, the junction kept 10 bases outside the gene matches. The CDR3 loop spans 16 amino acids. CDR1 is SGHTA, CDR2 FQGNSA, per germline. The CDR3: CASSLRTGQAVYGYTF. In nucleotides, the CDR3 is TGTGCCAGCAGCTTGAGGACGGGACAGGCCGTCTATGGCTACACCTTC.

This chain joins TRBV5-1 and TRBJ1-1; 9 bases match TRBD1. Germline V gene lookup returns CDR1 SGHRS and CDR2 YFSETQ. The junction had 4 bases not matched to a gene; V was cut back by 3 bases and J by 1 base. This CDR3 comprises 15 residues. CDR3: CASSSVGQGNTEAFF. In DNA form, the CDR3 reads TGCGCCAGCAGCTCGGTGGGACAGGGGAACACTGAAGCTTTCTTT.

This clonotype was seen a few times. CDR3 sequence (DNA): TGTGCCAGCAGCTTGGCCTGGGGAGCGTCCTACGAGCAGTACTTC. This encodes CASSLAWGASYEQYF. The rearrangement links TRBV5-5 to TRBJ2-7; maybe TRBD2 (5 bases). Trimming took off 0 bases at V and 1 base at J, with 11 bases between the two ends. The CDR3 is made up of 15 amino acids. Germline V gene lookup returns CDR1 SGHKS and CDR2 YYEKEE (reference sequence).